This entry lists 9 T cell receptor beta chains sequenced from one sample in a study of regulatory T cells in long-lasting Graves disease. Investigators prepared the TCR beta libraries by applying iRepertoire HTBI primers and Arm-PCR of CDR3 regions. TCRdb reprocessed the multiplex PCR reads with MiXCR, giving one entry per CDR3 protein. Seen here are about 470,000 distinct CDR3 sequences, about 15% observed once, and the top ten hold 15% to 20%. Sample time point: newly diagnosed GD, antithyroid drugs for less than 3 months. From RNA extracted from PBMCs, the TCR library was made. These data also featured in a second study, about T cells in Graves' hyperthyroidism and ophthalmopathy.

Sequenced material: peripheral blood mononuclear cells (PBMCs), taken at new diagnosis, from a patient treated with antithyroid drugs. These receptors originate from a woman aged 25 to 45 with Graves disease.

This clonotype was observed a handful of times. The chain joins TRBV20-1 to TRBJ2-7; D call uncertain. The length of the CDR3 is 13 residues. Trimming took 5 bases from V and 3 from J, leaving 14 bases between them. Germline CDR1 reads DFQATT; CDR2 reads SNEGSKA (reference sequence). CDR3: CSAPLTHFYEQYF. For the CDR3, the DNA is TGCAGTGCTCCTCTGACTCACTTCTACGAGCAGTACTTC.

Worth noting for this clonotype: A single base separates this from a much larger clone, so it may be a read error. The genes are TRBV28 and TRBJ2-3, with 9 bases that match TRBD1. Looked up from germline, CDR1 is MDHEN and CDR2 is SYDVKM. V shed 5 bases, J shed 4 bases, and the junction held 10 bases outside the gene matches. The CDR3 consists of 16 residues. The chain's CDR3 is CASSDTGQGVADTQYF. As DNA, the CDR3 is TGTGCCAGCAGTGATACGGGACAGGGTGTCGCAGATACGCAGTATTTT.

This clonotype was recorded at least ten times. The chain has TRBV15 and TRBJ2-7; D possibly corresponds to TRBD1 (6 bases). V shed 0 bases and J shed 3 bases, with 15 bases lying between them. Looked up from germline, CDR1 is LNHNV and CDR2 is YYDKDF (reference sequence). The CDR3 is made up of 16 amino acids. The chain's CDR3 is CATSRDRDMAGYEQYF. The CDR3 bases are TGTGCCACCAGCAGAGACCGGGACATGGCGGGCTACGAGCAGTACTTC.

This rearrangement joins TRBV5-1 to TRBJ2-2, with no clear D. Germline loops: CDR1 SGHRS, CDR2 YFSETQ. CDR3 length equals 14 residues. V was pared by 5 bases and J by 6 bases, with 14 bases between. CDR3 in amino acids: CASSLMAKAGELFF. The CDR3 DNA is TGCGCCAGCAGTTTGATGGCCAAGGCCGGGGAGCTGTTTTTT.

This clonotype appeared a few times. V usage is TRBV18 and J usage is TRBJ1-2; D not resolved. The CDR3 extends over 14 amino acids. Between the trimmed V and J ends, which lost 3 bases and 7 bases, there was a span of 15 bases. CDR1 and CDR2 (germline): KGHSH, LQKENI. The CDR3 DNA follows: TGTGCCAGCTCACCGGCGCAAGGGTTTGTTGGCTACACCTTC. Its protein product is CASSPAQGFVGYTF.

The V gene is TRBV6-1, the J gene TRBJ1-5; 7 bases are shared with TRBD1. Germline assignment: CDR1 MNHNS and CDR2 SASEGT. The junction had 9 bases not matched to a gene; V was cut back by 4 bases and J by 0 bases. This CDR3 comprises 17 residues. The CDR3 sequence: CASSGGRQGGSNQPQHF. The CDR3 DNA follows: TGTGCCAGCAGTGGTGGCAGGCAGGGGGGTAGCAATCAGCCCCAGCATTTT.

This chain links TRBV29-1 with TRBJ2-2, with D possibly being TRBD2 (6 bases). V was pared by 7 bases and J by 7 bases, with 16 bases between. Germline CDR1 and CDR2: SQVTM and ANQGSEA. This CDR3 is built from 13 residues. The CDR3 nucleotides are TGCAGCGCCCGGCGGAAGGGAGGCGGGGAGCTGTTTTTT. Its translation is CSARRKGGGELFF.

In this sample, this clonotype turned up a few times. The chain recombines TRBV20-1 with TRBJ2-7; D could derive from TRBD1 or TRBD2 (7 bases each). V was clipped by 6 bases and J by 6 bases, with 21 bases between them. Germline CDR1 reads DFQATT; CDR2 reads SNEGSKA (reference sequence). The CDR3 is 14 amino acids. CDR3 nucleotide sequence: TGCAGTGCCCCACGGGGGGACAGACCCTCCGAGCAGTACTTC. It translates to CSAPRGDRPSEQYF.

This clonotype occurred many times. The V call is TRBV12-3 or TRBV12-4, the J call TRBJ2-5; no firm D call. The V end lost 2 bases, the J end lost 2 bases, and 3 bases lay between the germline ends. CDR3 length equals 12 residues. The CDR3, as DNA: TGTGCCAGCAGTTTACAGCAAGAGACCCAGTACTTC. Translating it yields CASSLQQETQYF.